This TCR beta chain was captured in a study of CD8 T cells in ankylosing spondylitis. Regarding the study as a whole: Earlier work had already found some motif variants in reactive arthritis synovial fluid and blood. A TCR beta motif made of about 8 highly homologous variants seemed typical of ankylosing spondylitis blood.

V lost 3 bases and J 1 base, leaving 7 bases between the germline ends. The germline V gene has CDR1 SQVTM and CDR2 ANQGSEA. The CDR3 covers 12 residues. This clonotype occurred many times. Its antigen remains unidentified. Generation of TCR beta libraries employed quantitative 5'-RACE incorporating molecular barcodes. TCRdb fed the 5' RACE reads into MiXCR, producing one record per CDR3 protein. This sample has roughly 700,000 distinct CDR3 sequences, with roughly 19% found just once. The source material was blood, either unsorted or a sorted T cell fraction (not recorded which). The chain links TRBV29-1 to TRBJ2-7; D perhaps matches TRBD2 (6 bases). This receptor was taken from a male donor with ankylosing spondylitis. This CDR3 is CSVEAGSYEQYF. Written as DNA, the CDR3 is TGCAGCGTTGAGGCGGGATCCTACGAGCAGTACTTC.